Listed below are T cell receptor beta chains from one sample, sequenced in a study of post-analysis software for immune sequencing data. A single record per CDR3 protein comes from TCRdb applying MiXCR to the PCR reads. This repertoire shows some 450,000 distinct CDR3 sequences, roughly 46% found once; its top ten account for roughly an eighth. The sample taken for sequencing was blood. Receptors were obtained from a girl between 5 and 17 years old with multiple sclerosis. The CDR3 runs from the conserved cysteine through the conserved F or W. A D gene is named only where the DNA matches it firmly. Where a row states a size, it is once, few, many or the class of an expanded clone; other rows omit it.

j_call,v_call,d_call,clone_size,cdr3_nt,cdr3_aa
TRBJ1-3,TRBV28,TRBD1,-,TGTGCCAGCAGATCGACAGGGAGCTCTGGAAACACCATATATTTT,CASRSTGSSGNTIYF
TRBJ2-3,TRBV20-1,-,-,TGCAGTGCTAGAGGGGGAATGGGGGCCACAGATACGCAGTATTTT,CSARGGMGATDTQYF
TRBJ2-1,TRBV5-1,TRBD1,-,TGCGCCAGCAGCTTACCCGAAGAGGGACAGTACTACAATGAGCAGTTCTTC,CASSLPEEGQYYNEQFF
TRBJ2-1,TRBV5-1,TRBD1,-,TGCGCCAGCAGCTTTCGGACAGGGGGCATCAATGAGCAGTTCTTC,CASSFRTGGINEQFF
TRBJ2-7,TRBV7-2,-,few,TGTGCCAGCAGCTTAAAGCGGAGCTACGAGCAGTACTTC,CASSLKRSYEQYF
TRBJ2-1,TRBV7-2,TRBD2,-,TGTGCCAGCAGCTTGACTAGCGGGAGCTATGAGCAGTTCTTC,CASSLTSGSYEQFF
TRBJ1-2,TRBV5-1,-,-,TGCGCCAGCAGCTTGGGCGGGACACTTGAGGATGGCTACACCTTC,CASSLGGTLEDGYTF
TRBJ2-3,TRBV9,-,-,TGTGCCAGCAGCGTAGGACAGACCACAGATACGCAGTATTTT,CASSVGQTTDTQYF
TRBJ2-7,TRBV4-2,-,once,TGTGCCAGCAGCCAAGATTTTGTTGCAGGGTCCTACGAGCAGTACTTC,CASSQDFVAGSYEQYF
TRBJ1-5,TRBV5-5,TRBD1,once,TGTGCCAGCAGCTTCGGGACAGGGGAGGGCAATCAGCCCCAGCATTTT,CASSFGTGEGNQPQHF
TRBJ2-3,TRBV28,TRBD1,-,TGTGCCAGCAGTCCACTCCGGGACAGGGGGTCAGATACGCAGTATTTT,CASSPLRDRGSDTQYF
TRBJ1-2,TRBV6-5,-,-,TGTGCCAGCAGTTACTCGGGGGAAGCTAACTATGGCTACACCTTC,CASSYSGEANYGYTF
TRBJ2-7,TRBV28,TRBD1,-,TGTGCCAGCAGTAATCCGGCCGGGACAGGGATCTACGAGCAGTACTTC,CASSNPAGTGIYEQYF
TRBJ2-7,TRBV20-1,-,-,TGCAGTGCTAGAGATGGGGCACGGGGGTCCTACGAGCAGTACTTC,CSARDGARGSYEQYF
TRBJ1-2,TRBV29-1,-,-,TGCAGTGGCGGGGGGTCCTATGGCTACACCTTC,CSGGGSYGYTF
TRBJ2-1,TRBV20-1,TRBD2,few,TGCAGTGCTAGCGGGAGGACCCGCAATGAGCAGTTCTTC,CSASGRTRNEQFF
TRBJ2-7,TRBV24-1,-,few,TGTGCCACTGACCTGCGACGGACAGCTCCCTACGAGCAGTACTTC,CATDLRRTAPYEQYF